These T cell receptor beta chains were read from a single sample in a study of T-cell memory formation after mild COVID-19. TCRdb re-analysed the 5' RACE reads in MiXCR, keeping a single row per CDR3 protein. The data hold approximately 490,000 distinct CDR3 sequences, with about a fifth observed a single time. Material: PBMCs or a T cell subset sorted from them (not recorded which). Receptors were obtained from an adult woman who had mild COVID-19 (a few samples of this study predate the infection). Cell type and time point are not known. Both conserved end residues are part of each CDR3. D genes are given only for firm matches. Clone size is shown for a subset of rows, as once, few, many or a class of expanded clone.

. | 15 | TRBJ2-5 | TRBV24-1 | . | CATSDLTGWQETQYF | TGTGCCACCAGTGATTTGACAGGGTGGCAAGAGACCCAGTACTTC
. | 15 | TRBJ2-7 | TRBV11-3 | . | CASSRSALESYEQYF | TGTGCCAGCAGCCGAAGTGCTTTGGAGTCCTACGAGCAGTACTTC
few | 17 | TRBJ2-2 | TRBV2 | TRBD2 | CASKGLAGGQLVGELFF | TGTGCCAGCAAGGGACTAGCGGGGGGGCAACTTGTCGGGGAGCTGTTTTTT
few | 14 | TRBJ1-1 | TRBV24-1 | . | CATSDGGWNTEAFF | TGTGCCACCAGTGATGGGGGCTGGAACACTGAAGCTTTCTTT
few | 12 | TRBJ2-4 | TRBV11-2 | . | CASSLDMNIQYF | TGTGCCAGCAGCTTAGATATGAACATTCAGTACTTC
few | 15 | TRBJ2-7 | TRBV4-1 | TRBD1 | CASSQSGTGSYEQYF | TGCGCCAGCAGCCAATCCGGGACAGGGTCCTACGAGCAGTACTTC
many | 16 | TRBJ2-3 | TRBV7-3 | TRBD2 | CASSLSGGFGGDTQYF | TGTGCCAGCAGCTTAAGCGGGGGATTCGGGGGAGATACGCAGTATTTT
. | 12 | TRBJ1-2 | TRBV25-1 | . | CASSDYREGYTF | TGTGCCAGCAGTGATTACAGGGAGGGCTACACCTTC
. | 15 | TRBJ2-7 | TRBV7-2 | TRBD2 | CASSGLAGGPDEQYF | TGTGCCAGCAGCGGACTAGCGGGAGGGCCTGACGAGCAGTACTTC
. | 15 | TRBJ2-5 | TRBV12-3/TRBV12-4 | . | CASKPLFFGGGPQYF | TGTGCCAGCAAACCGTTGTTTTTTGGGGGGGGGCCCCAGTACTTC
. | 18 | TRBJ2-1 | TRBV4-3 | TRBD2 | CASSQDPYVGGRSNEQFF | TGCGCCAGCAGCCAAGATCCGTATGTGGGCGGGAGGAGTAATGAGCAGTTCTTC